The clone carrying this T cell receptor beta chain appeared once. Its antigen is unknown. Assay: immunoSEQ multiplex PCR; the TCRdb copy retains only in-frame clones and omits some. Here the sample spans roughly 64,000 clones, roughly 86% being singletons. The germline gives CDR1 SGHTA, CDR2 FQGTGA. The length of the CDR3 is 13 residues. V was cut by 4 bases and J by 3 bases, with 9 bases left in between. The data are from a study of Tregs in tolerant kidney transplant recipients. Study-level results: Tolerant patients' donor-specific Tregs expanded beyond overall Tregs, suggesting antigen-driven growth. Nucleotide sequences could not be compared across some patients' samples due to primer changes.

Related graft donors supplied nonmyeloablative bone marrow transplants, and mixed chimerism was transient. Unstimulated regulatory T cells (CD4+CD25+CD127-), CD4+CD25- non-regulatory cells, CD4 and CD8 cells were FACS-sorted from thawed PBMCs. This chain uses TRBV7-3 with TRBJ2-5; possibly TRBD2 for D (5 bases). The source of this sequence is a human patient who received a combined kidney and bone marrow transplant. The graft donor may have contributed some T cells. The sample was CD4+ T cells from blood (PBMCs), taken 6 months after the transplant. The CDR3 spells CASSSGNEETQYF. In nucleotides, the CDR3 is TGTGCCAGCAGCTCCGGGAACGAAGAGACCCAGTACTTC.